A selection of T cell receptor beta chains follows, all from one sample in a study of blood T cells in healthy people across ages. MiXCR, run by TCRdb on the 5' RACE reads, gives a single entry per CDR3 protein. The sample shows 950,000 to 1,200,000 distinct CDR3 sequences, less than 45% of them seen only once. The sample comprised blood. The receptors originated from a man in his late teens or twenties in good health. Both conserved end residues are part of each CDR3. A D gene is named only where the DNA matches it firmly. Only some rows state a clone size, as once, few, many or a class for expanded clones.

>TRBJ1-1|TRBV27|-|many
TGTGCCAGCAGTTTCGGGGCTTCGAACACTGAAGCTTTCTTT
CASSFGASNTEAFF
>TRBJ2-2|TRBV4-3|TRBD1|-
TGCGCCAGCCGTGGGAAAGGCAGGGGGCTCGGGGAGCTGTTTTTT
CASRGKGRGLGELFF
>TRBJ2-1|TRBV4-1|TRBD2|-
TGCGCCAGCAGCCAAGCCCAGGGACTAGTTGGGGACAATGAGCAGTTCTTC
CASSQAQGLVGDNEQFF
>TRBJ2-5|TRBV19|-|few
TGTGCCAGTGGTATTATAGACATCGGGACGGGCAATGAGCAGTACTTC
CASGIIDIGTGNEQYF
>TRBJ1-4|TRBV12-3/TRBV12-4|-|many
TGTGCCAGCACCCGTAGTGGTACTAATGAAAAACTGTTTTTT
CASTRSGTNEKLFF
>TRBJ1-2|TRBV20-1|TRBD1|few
TGCAGTGCCGTAGCAACAGGGGGCTATGGCTACACCTTC
CSAVATGGYGYTF
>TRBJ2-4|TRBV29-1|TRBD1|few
TGCAGCGGGCGGACAGGGCAGGTGAACATTCAGTACTTC
CSGRTGQVNIQYF
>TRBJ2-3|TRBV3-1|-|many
TGTGCCAGCAGCCAAGTCGGCGTTGGTAGGCAGTATTTT
CASSQVGVGRQYF
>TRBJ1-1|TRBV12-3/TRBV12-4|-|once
TGTGCCAGCAGATCGGACAGAATTACTGAAGCTTTCTTT
CASRSDRITEAFF
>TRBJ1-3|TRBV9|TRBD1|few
TGTGCCAGCAGCCCCGGAGGGACAGGGCGTTCTGGAAACACCATATATTTT
CASSPGGTGRSGNTIYF
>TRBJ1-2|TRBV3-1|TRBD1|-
TGTGCCAGCAGCCAGCGGGACAGGGGAACCTATGGCTACACCTTC
CASSQRDRGTYGYTF
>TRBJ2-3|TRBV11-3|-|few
TGTGCCAGCAGCTTAGGGGTTTGGGGCAGCACAGATACGCAGTATTTT
CASSLGVWGSTDTQYF
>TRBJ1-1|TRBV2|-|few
TGTGCCAGCAGTCCTCAGTCTGAAGCTTTCTTT
CASSPQSEAFF
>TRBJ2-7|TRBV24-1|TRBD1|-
TGTGCCACCAGTGATTTTGGACAGGGTAGGAATGAGCAGTACTTC
CATSDFGQGRNEQYF
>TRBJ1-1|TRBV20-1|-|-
TGCAGTGCTGGGACGGCCAATGAAGCTTTCTTT
CSAGTANEAFF
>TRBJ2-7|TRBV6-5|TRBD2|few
TGTGCCAGCAGTTACTCGAGTGCGGGAGGCGAGCAGTACTTC
CASSYSSAGGEQYF
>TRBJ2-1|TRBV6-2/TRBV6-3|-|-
TGTGCCAGCAGTCCCAAAGGAGGCAGCTCCTGCAATGAGCAGTTCTTC
CASSPKGGSSCNEQFF
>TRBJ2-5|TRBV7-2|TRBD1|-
TGTGCCAGCAGTCGAGGGCCAGGGGGTGGCGAGACCCAGTACTTC
CASSRGPGGGETQYF
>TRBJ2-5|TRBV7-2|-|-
TGTGCCAGCAGCTTAGTATCGACACTTCAAGAGACCCAGTACTTC
CASSLVSTLQETQYF
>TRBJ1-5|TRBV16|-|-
TGTGCCAGCAGCCAACGGGACTTCTATCAGCCCCAGCATTTT
CASSQRDFYQPQHF
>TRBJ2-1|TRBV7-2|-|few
TGTGCCAGCAGCTTATCATCCGACAATGAGCAGTTCTTC
CASSLSSDNEQFF
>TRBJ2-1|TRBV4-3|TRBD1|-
TGCGCCAGCAGCCAAGGTCCCGCTCGGCGGGACAGGGAATCCAATGAGCAGTTCTTC
CASSQGPARRDRESNEQFF
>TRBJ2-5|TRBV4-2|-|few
TGTGCCAGCAGCCAATCGTACAGGGCGGAGACCCAGTACTTC
CASSQSYRAETQYF
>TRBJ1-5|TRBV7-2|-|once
TGTGCCAGCAGCTTAGGGGCAGGGCGGCCCCAGCATTTT
CASSLGAGRPQHF
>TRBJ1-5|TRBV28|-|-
TGTGCCAGCAGTTTATTAGTTGGTGGGGATAGCAATCAGCCCCAGCATTTT
CASSLLVGGDSNQPQHF
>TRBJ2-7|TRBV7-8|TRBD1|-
TGTGCCAGCGCATATCCCCGGGGACAGGGCCACGAGCAGTACTTC
CASAYPRGQGHEQYF
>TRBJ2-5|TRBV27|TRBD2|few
TGTGCCAGCAGAATAGCGGGGAGGGAGACCCAGTACTTC
CASRIAGRETQYF
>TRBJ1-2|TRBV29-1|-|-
TGCAGCGTTGAAGGCAGGGTAACGGACTATGGCTACACCTTC
CSVEGRVTDYGYTF
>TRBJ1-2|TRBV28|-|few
TGTGCCAGCAGGCACAGGGAGTTCGGCTATGGCTACACCTTC
CASRHREFGYGYTF
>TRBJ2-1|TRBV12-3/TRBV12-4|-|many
TGTGCCAGCACCCGACCTTACAATGAGCAGTTCTTC
CASTRPYNEQFF
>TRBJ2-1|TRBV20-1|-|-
TGCAGTGCTACGGGACTTCCTGAGCAGTTCTTC
CSATGLPEQFF
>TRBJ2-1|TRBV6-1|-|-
TGTGCCAGCAGACTGGCCCCGGGATTAGAGGATGAGCAGTTCTTC
CASRLAPGLEDEQFF
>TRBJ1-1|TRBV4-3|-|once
TGCGCCGGCAGCCAAGTTCTGGGGCAGGAGGCGAACACTGAAGCTTTCTTT
CAGSQVLGQEANTEAFF
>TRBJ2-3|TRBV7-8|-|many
TGTGCCAGCAGCTTAGTGGGAGTGACAGATACGCAGTATTTT
CASSLVGVTDTQYF
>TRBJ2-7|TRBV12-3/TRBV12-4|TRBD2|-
TGTGCCAGCAGTCTGGGACTAGCAGAGGAGCAGTACTTC
CASSLGLAEEQYF
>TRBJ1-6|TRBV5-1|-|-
TGCGCCAGTCAGACAGAAGTCGGGAATTCACCCCTCCACTTT
CASQTEVGNSPLHF
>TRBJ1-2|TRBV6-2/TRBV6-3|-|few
TGTGCCAGCAGACCCTTCCTACGGGACTCCTATGGCTACACCTTC
CASRPFLRDSYGYTF
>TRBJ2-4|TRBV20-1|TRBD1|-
TGCAGTGCTATTGGGGACAGGTTATACGGGCAGTACTTC
CSAIGDRLYGQYF
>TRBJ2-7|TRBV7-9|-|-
TGTGCCAGCAGCCGAAATTCTGTCCACGAGCAGTACTTC
CASSRNSVHEQYF
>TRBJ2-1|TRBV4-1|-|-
TGCGCCAGCAGCCAAGCCGGACTTACCAACAATGAGCAGTTCTTC
CASSQAGLTNNEQFF
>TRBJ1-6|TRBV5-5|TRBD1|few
TGTGCCAGCAGCTTGATGGGACAGTATAATTCACCCCTCCACTTT
CASSLMGQYNSPLHF
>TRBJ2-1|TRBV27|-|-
TGTGCCAGCAGTTTACAGAGGCCTGCCAATGAGCAGTTCTTC
CASSLQRPANEQFF
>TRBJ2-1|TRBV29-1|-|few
TGCAGCTTACAGGAAAGCTCCTACAATGAGCAGTTCTTC
CSLQESSYNEQFF
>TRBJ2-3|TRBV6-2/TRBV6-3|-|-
TGTGCCAGCAATAACGCAGGCTCCACAGATACGCAGTATTTT
CASNNAGSTDTQYF
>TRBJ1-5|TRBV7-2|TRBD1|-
TGTGCCAGCAGCATTTGGACAGGGATCAATCAGCCCCAGCATTTT
CASSIWTGINQPQHF
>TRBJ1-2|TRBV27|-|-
TGTGCCAGCAGTCTGGACCGAGGCAGCACTAACTATGGCTACACCTTC
CASSLDRGSTNYGYTF
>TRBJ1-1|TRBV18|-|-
TGTGCCAGCTCACCTGCGGCGAATACTGAAGCTTTCTTT
CASSPAANTEAFF
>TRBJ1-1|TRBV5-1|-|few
TGCGCCAGCAGCACAGGACCCATGAACACTGAAGCTTTCTTT
CASSTGPMNTEAFF
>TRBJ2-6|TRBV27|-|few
TGTGCCAGCAGTTATATCCGGGACATCCTTCCCCTCGGGGCCAACGTCCTGACTTTC
CASSYIRDILPLGANVLTF
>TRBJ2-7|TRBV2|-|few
TGTGCCAGCAGTAAAAACCGACAGGCCGAGCAGTACTTC
CASSKNRQAEQYF
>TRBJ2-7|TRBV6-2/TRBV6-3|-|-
TGTGACTGCAGTTACGGAGGCGAGCAGTACTTC
CDCSYGGEQYF
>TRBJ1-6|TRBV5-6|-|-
TGTGCCAGCAGCTTAGTCGGGAGCGGCCGGATCCACTTT
CASSLVGSGRIHF
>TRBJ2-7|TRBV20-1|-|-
TGCAGTGCTAGGGCGGGAAACTCCTACGAGCAGTACTTC
CSARAGNSYEQYF
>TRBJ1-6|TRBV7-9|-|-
TGTGCCAGCAGCCGCGTTATGAATTCACCCCTCCACTTT
CASSRVMNSPLHF